Each of the 13 T cell receptor beta chains below was sequenced from the same sample in a study of Ad26.COV2.S vaccination and SARS-CoV-2 variants. The treatment is: around 19 received Ad26.COV2.S at low or high dose, single or two shots; about 5 received placebo; per-sample allocation not given. Samples analyzed were those drawn on day 63 after the first vaccine or placebo injection. Clones were read by immunoSEQ multiplex PCR, and TCRdb kept only the in-frame ones, dropping some. The table lists 400,000 to 500,000 clones, roughly 90% of them singletons. The starting material was peripheral blood, obtained in a trial of Ad26.COV2.S vaccine versus placebo. Every receptor here comes from a person between 18 and 65 years old who received the Ad26.COV2.S COVID-19 vaccine or a placebo.

The chain combines TRBV14 with TRBJ2-7; D not resolved. The CDR3 spans 11 residues. Germline CDR1 SGHDN, CDR2 FVKESK. Deletions cut 2 bases from V and 4 bases from J, with 3 bases between. DNA of the CDR3: TGTGCCAGCAGCCAAACGTACGAGCAGTACTTC. Its protein product is CASSQTYEQYF.

The chain links TRBV6-2 or TRBV6-3 to TRBJ1-5; a possible D gene is TRBD1 (6 bases). Trimming stripped 6 bases from V and 3 bases from J, with 15 bases between. Per germline, CDR1 MNHEY and CDR2 SVGEGT. This CDR3 region has 15 residues. As DNA, the CDR3 is TGTGCCAGCAGCCCGGGGGGCGGGTACAATCAGCCCCAGCATTTT. The encoded protein is CASSPGGGYNQPQHF.

This rearrangement joins TRBV7-8 to TRBJ1-5; D gene unclear. The germline gives CDR1 SGHVS, CDR2 FQNEAQ. CDR3 size: 17 residues. Trimming removed 1 base at V and 3 bases at J, with 16 bases between. The CDR3 protein is CASSLVVGRSFNQPQHF. The CDR3 nucleotides read TGTGCCAGCAGCTTAGTGGTGGGCAGGTCGTTCAATCAGCCCCAGCATTTT. Full variable domain (outside the CDR3, taken from reference TRBV7-8 and TRBJ1-5): GAGVSQSPRYKVAKRGQDVALRCDPISGHVSLFWYQQALGQGPEFLTYFQNEAQLDKSGLPSDRFFAERPEGSVSTLKIQRTQQEDSAVYLCASSLVVGRSFNQPQHFGDGTRLSIL.

The J gene is TRBJ1-1, the V gene TRBV7-9; a possible D gene is TRBD1 (6 bases). CDR3 size: 14 residues. The germline CDR1 and CDR2 sequences are SEHNR and FQNEAQ (reference sequence). Trimming removed 5 bases at V and 2 bases at J, with 12 bases between. The CDR3 DNA reads as TGTGCCAGCAGCGTGCAGGGACACAACACTGAAGCTTTCTTT. It is translated as CASSVQGHNTEAFF.

V gene TRBV6-6 combines with J gene TRBJ1-1; D is unclear. Looked up from germline, CDR1 is MNHNY and CDR2 is SVGAGI (reference sequence). The V end was cut by 7 bases, the J end by 1 base, with 7 bases between. The CDR3 has 12 residues. CDR3 protein: CASMVPNTEAFF. Written as DNA, the CDR3 is TGTGCCAGCATGGTCCCGAACACTGAAGCTTTCTTT.

This chain uses TRBV7-3 with TRBJ1-1; weak D call: TRBD1 (5 bases). V lost 0 bases to trimming and J lost 4 bases, with 12 bases between them. Germline CDR1 reads SGHTA; CDR2 reads FQGTGA. This CDR3 is 15 amino acids long. CDR3 in DNA: TGTGCCAGCAGCTTAACAGGCGGGGCGGGCACTGAAGCTTTCTTT. Protein product: CASSLTGGAGTEAFF.

The chain uses TRBV5-6 and TRBJ1-3; 7 bases line up with TRBD1. CDR1 and CDR2 (germline): SGHDT, YYEEEE. With 1 base clipped from V and 9 bases from J, the junction kept 7 bases outside the gene matches. This CDR3 has 14 amino acids. CDR3 nucleotides: TGTGCCAGCAGCTTGTACGCGACAGGGACCACCATATATTTT. Residues: CASSLYATGTTIYF.

CDR3 region: CATSRDQGLGNTIYF. The CDR3 DNA follows: TGTGCCACCAGCAGAGATCAAGGGCTTGGAAACACCATATATTTT. The rearrangement joins TRBV15 to TRBJ1-3, with D unresolved. The CDR3 covers 15 residues. CDR1 is LNHNV and CDR2 is YYDKDF in the germline V gene (reference sequence). V dropped 0 bases and J dropped 3 bases, with 9 bases sitting between them.

The rearrangement uses TRBV6-2 or TRBV6-3 and TRBJ1-2; D possibly corresponds to TRBD1 (5 bases). Trimming pared 5 bases from V and 0 bases from J, leaving 13 bases between. This CDR3 spans 15 amino acids. Germline CDR1 is MNHEY and CDR2 is SVGEGT. DNA for the CDR3: TGTGCCAGCAGTGACAACGGGGGTCCTAACTATGGCTACACCTTC. Protein sequence: CASSDNGGPNYGYTF.

This clone was observed a few times. This same CDR3 is encoded by further DNA sequences in the sample. The chain is built from TRBV28 and TRBJ1-2; tentative D call: TRBD1 (6 bases). Trimming removed 6 bases at V and 2 bases at J, with 13 bases between. There are 14 residues in the CDR3. CDR1 is MDHEN, CDR2 SYDVKM, per germline. CDR3 amino acids: CASRTPTGNYGYTF. CDR3 sequence (DNA): TGTGCCAGCAGAACGCCCACAGGGAACTATGGCTACACCTTC.

This chain links TRBV19 with TRBJ1-2, with TRBD1 matching 8 bases. Germline loops: CDR1 LNHDA, CDR2 SQIVND (reference sequence). J was trimmed by 4 bases and V by 7 bases; bases with no gene match: 5. This CDR3 comprises 13 residues. Written as DNA, the CDR3 is TGTGCCAGTACGACAGGGGCGCTCTATGGCTACACCTTC. Encoded protein: CASTTGALYGYTF.

V gene TRBV7-2 combines with J gene TRBJ2-1, with D possibly being TRBD1 (5 bases). The CDR3 is 14 amino acids. The ends were cut back, 2 bases at V and 5 bases at J, with 10 bases in the middle. Germline assignment: CDR1 SGHTA and CDR2 FQGNSA. The CDR3 DNA is TGTGCCAGCAGCTTACCTAAGGGGAACAATGAGCAGTTCTTC. Translating it yields CASSLPKGNNEQFF. The full variable domain, with the rest looked up from reference TRBV7-2 and TRBJ2-1, is GAGVSQSPSNKVTEKGKDVELRCDPISGHTALYWYRQSLGQGLEFLIYFQGNSAPDKSGLPSDRFSAERTGGSVSTLTIQRTQQEDSAVYLCASSLPKGNNEQFFGPGTRLTVL.

The sample holds one count of this clone. This rearrangement joins TRBV6-5 to TRBJ2-7, with TRBD1 identical over 10 bases. The CDR3 spans 13 residues. The J segment lost 4 bases and the V segment lost 8 bases, leaving 5 bases of the junction unmatched. Germline assignment: CDR1 MNHEY and CDR2 SVGAGI. The CDR3 loop reads CASGRTGGYEQYF. In DNA form, the CDR3 reads TGTGCCAGCGGAAGGACAGGGGGGTACGAGCAGTACTTC.